This T cell receptor beta chain is drawn from a study of post-analysis software for immune sequencing data. The CDR3 length is 14 residues. Trimming left V 6 bases short and J 3 bases short, with 9 bases between. Germline-derived CDR1 and CDR2 are SNHLY and FYNNEI. To note about this clonotype: Its cognate antigen is unknown.

Study-wide points: Higher frequency in patients than in controls was seen for roughly five TRBV segments, with TRBV5-6, TRBV5-1 and TRBV20-1 among them.

Incorporated into the TCR beta cDNA libraries were unique molecular identifiers, which served to reduce PCR and sequencing biases. Input of 1 to 10 million T cells yielded 500,000 to 550,000 cDNA molecules. MiXCR, run by TCRdb on the PCR reads, gives a single entry per CDR3 protein. Of about 500,000 distinct CDR3 sequences in the sample, around 40% were seen once. The sample consisted of blood. V gene TRBV2 combines with J gene TRBJ2-6; possibly TRBD1 for D (6 bases). The receptor comes from a girl aged 10 to 17 with multiple sclerosis. The CDR3 sequence: CASSHRDGANVLTF. Written as DNA, the CDR3 is TGTGCCAGCAGCCACAGGGATGGGGCCAACGTCCTGACTTTC. Together with reference TRBV2 and TRBJ2-6, the CDR3 gives the full variable domain: EPEVTQTPSHQVTQMGQEVILRCVPISNHLYFYWYRQILGQKVEFLVSFYNNEISEKSEIFDDQFSVERPDGSNFTLKIRSTKLEDSAMYFCASSHRDGANVLTFGAGSRLTVL.